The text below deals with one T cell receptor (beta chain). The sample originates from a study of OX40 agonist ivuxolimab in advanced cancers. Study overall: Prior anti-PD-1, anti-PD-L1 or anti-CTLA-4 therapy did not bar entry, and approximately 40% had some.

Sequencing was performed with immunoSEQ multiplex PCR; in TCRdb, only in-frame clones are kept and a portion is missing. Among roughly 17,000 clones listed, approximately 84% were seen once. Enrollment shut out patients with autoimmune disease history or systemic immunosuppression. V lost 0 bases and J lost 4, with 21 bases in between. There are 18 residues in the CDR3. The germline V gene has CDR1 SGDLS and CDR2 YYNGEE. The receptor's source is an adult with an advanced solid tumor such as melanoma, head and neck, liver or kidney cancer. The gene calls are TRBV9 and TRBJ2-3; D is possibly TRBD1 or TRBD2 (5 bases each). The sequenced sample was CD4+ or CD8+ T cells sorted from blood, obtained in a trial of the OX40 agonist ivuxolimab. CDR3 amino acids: CASSVGPDFGEGPDTQYF. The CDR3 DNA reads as TGTGCCAGCAGCGTAGGCCCGGACTTTGGCGAGGGGCCAGATACGCAGTATTTT.